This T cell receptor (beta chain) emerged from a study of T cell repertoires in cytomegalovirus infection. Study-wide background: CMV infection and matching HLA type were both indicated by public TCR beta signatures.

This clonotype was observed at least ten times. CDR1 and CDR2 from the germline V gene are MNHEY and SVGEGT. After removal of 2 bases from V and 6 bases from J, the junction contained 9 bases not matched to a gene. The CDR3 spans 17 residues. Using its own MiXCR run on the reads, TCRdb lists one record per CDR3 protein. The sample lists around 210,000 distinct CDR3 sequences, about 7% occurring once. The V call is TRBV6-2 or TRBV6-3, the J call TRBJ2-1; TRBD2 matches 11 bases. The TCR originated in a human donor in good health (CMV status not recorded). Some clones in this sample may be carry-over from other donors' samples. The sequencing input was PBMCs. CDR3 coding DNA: TGTGCCAGCAGTTACCGGCTAGCGGGGGGCCGTCGCAATGAGCAGTTCTTC. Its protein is CASSYRLAGGRRNEQFF.